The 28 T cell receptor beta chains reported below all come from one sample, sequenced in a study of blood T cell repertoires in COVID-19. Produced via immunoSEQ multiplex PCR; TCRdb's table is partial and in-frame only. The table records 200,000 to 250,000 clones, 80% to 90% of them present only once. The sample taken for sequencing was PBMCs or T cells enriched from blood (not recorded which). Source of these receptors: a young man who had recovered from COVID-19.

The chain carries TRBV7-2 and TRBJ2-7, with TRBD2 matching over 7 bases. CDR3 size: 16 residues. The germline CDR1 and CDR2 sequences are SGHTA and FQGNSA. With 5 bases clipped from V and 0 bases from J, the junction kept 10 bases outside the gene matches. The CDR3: CASSLSGGGPSYEQYF. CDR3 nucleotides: TGTGCCAGCAGCCTTTCCGGGGGAGGGCCCTCCTACGAGCAGTACTTC.

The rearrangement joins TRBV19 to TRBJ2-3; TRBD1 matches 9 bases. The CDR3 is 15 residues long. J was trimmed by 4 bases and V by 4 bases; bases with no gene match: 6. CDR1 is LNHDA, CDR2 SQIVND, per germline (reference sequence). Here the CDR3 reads CASSTGQGGADTQYF. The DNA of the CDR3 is TGTGCCAGTAGTACGGGACAGGGTGGCGCAGATACGCAGTATTTT.

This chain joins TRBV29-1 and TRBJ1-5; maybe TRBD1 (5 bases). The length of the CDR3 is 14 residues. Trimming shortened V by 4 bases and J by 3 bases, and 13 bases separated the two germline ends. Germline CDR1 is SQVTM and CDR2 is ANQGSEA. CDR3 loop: CSVVAGFFNQPQHF. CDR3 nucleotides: TGCAGCGTTGTAGCAGGGTTTTTCAATCAGCCCCAGCATTTT.

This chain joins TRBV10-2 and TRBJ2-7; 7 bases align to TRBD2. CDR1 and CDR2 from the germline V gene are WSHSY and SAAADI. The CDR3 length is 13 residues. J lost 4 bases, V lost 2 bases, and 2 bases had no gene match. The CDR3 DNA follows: TGCGCCAGCAGTGAGCTCGGGGGGTACGAGCAGTACTTC. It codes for CASSELGGYEQYF.

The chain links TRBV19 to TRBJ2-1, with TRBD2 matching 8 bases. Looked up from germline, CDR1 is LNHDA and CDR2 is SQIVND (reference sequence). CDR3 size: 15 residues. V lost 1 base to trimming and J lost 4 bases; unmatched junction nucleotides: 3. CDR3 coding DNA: TGTGCCAGTAGTATAGTCGGCGGGGGGTACAATGAGCAGTTCTTC. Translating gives CASSIVGGGYNEQFF.

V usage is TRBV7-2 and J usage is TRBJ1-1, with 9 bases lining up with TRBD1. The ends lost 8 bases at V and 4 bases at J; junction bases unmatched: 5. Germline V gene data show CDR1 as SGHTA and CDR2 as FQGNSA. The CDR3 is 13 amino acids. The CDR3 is CASGGQGFTEAFF. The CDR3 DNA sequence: TGTGCCAGCGGCGGACAGGGGTTCACTGAAGCTTTCTTT.

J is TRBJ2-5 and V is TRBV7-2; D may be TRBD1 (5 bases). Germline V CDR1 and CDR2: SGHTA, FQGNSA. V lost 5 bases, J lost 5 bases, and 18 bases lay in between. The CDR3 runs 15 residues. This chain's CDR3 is CASSPRAPVGETQYF. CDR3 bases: TGTGCCAGCAGCCCCAGGGCCCCTGTAGGGGAGACCCAGTACTTC.

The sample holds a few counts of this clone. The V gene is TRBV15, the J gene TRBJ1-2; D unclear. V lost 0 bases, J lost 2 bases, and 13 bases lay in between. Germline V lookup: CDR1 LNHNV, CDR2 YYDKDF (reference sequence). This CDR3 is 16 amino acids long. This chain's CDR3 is CATSRDLTVPNYGYTF. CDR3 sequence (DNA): TGTGCCACCAGCAGAGACTTAACTGTGCCGAACTATGGCTACACCTTC.

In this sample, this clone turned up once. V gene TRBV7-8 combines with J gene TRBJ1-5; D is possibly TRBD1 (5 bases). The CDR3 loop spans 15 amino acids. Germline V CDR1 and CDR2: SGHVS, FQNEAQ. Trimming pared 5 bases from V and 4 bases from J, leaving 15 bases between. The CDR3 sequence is CASSHQGGGNQPQHF. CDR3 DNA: TGTGCCAGCAGCCACCAGGGTGGCGGAAATCAGCCCCAGCATTTT.

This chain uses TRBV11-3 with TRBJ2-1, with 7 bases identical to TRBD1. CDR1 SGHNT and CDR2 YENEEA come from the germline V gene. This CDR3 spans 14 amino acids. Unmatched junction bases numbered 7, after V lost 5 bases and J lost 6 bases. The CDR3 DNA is TGTGCCAGCAGCGGACGCGGACAGGTCAATGAGCAGTTCTTC. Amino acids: CASSGRGQVNEQFF.

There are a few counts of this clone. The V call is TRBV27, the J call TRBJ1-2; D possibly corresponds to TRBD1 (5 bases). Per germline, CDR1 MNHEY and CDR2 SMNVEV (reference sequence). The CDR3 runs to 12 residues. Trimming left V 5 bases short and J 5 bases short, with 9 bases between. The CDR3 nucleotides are TGTGCCAGCAGTGACAGAGTTTATGGCTACACCTTC. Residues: CASSDRVYGYTF.

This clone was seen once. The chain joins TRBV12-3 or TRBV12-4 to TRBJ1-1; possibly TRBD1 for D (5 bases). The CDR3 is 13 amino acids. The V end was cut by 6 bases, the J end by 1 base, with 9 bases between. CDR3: CASRQDRNTEAFF. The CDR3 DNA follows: TGTGCCAGCAGACAAGACAGGAACACTGAAGCTTTCTTT.

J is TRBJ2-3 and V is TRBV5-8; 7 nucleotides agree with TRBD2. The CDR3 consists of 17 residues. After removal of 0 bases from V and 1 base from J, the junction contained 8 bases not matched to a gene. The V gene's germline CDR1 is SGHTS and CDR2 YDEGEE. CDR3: CASSLAMTSYRTDTQYF. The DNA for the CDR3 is TGTGCCAGCAGCTTGGCCATGACTAGCTACCGCACAGATACGCAGTATTTT.

CDR3 sequence reads: CASSEGATQLGYGYTF. The CDR3 DNA follows: TGTGCCAGCAGTGAAGGGGCGACTCAACTAGGCTATGGCTACACCTTC. J is TRBJ1-2 and V is TRBV2; no reliable D call. Trimming removed 1 base from V and 4 bases from J, with 16 bases in between. CDR1 and CDR2 (germline): SNHLY, FYNNEI. This CDR3 is built from 16 residues. Supplemented by reference TRBV2 and TRBJ1-2, the full variable domain reads EPEVTQTPSHQVTQMGQEVILRCVPISNHLYFYWYRQILGQKVEFLVSFYNNEISEKSEIFDDQFSVERPDGSNFTLKIRSTKLEDSAMYFCASSEGATQLGYGYTFGSGTRLTVV.

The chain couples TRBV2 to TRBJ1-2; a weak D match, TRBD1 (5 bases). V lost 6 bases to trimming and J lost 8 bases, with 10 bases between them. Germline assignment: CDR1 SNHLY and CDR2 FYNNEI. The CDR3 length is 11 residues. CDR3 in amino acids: CASRPGGGYTF. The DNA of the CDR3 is TGTGCCAGCAGGCCTGGGGGGGGCTACACCTTC.

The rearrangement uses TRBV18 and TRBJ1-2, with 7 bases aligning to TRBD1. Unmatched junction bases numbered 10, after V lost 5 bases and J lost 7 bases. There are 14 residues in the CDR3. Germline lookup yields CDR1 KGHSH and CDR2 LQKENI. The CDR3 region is CASSTPKGAVGYTF. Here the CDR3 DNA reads TGTGCCAGCTCAACGCCAAAGGGGGCGGTTGGCTACACCTTC. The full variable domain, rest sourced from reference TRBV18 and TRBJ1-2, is NAGVMQNPRHLVRRRGQEARLRCSPMKGHSHVYWYRQLPEEGLKFMVYLQKENIIDESGMPKERFSAEFPKEGPSILRIQQVVRGDSAAYFCASSTPKGAVGYTFGSGTRLTVV.

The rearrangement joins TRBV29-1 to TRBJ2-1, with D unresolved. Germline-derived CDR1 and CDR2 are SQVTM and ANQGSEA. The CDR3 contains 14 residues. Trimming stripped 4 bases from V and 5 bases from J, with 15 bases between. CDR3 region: CSVGIPPGNNEQFF. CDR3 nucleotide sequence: TGCAGCGTTGGTATCCCACCGGGTAACAATGAGCAGTTCTTC.

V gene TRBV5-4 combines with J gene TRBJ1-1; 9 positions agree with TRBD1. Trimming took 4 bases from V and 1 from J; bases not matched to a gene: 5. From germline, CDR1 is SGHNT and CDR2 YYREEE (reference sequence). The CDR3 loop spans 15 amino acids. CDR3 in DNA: TGTGCCAGCAGCCATCCGGGACAGGGGAACACTGAAGCTTTCTTT. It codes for CASSHPGQGNTEAFF.

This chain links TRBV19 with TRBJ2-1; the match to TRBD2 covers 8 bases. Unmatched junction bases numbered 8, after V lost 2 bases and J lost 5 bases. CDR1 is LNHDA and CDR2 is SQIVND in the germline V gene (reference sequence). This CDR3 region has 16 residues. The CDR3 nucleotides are TGTGCCAGTAGTATAAGTGACGGGGGGGCCAACAATGAGCAGTTCTTC. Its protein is CASSISDGGANNEQFF.

CDR3 residues: CASSEAAPGSEGYTF. The CDR3 nucleotides are TGTGCCAGCAGTGAAGCAGCCCCTGGTTCCGAGGGCTACACCTTC. The V call is TRBV2, the J call TRBJ1-2; no clear D gene. The CDR3 length is 15 residues. The germline V gene has CDR1 SNHLY and CDR2 FYNNEI. V was clipped by 0 bases and J by 8 bases, with 16 bases between them.

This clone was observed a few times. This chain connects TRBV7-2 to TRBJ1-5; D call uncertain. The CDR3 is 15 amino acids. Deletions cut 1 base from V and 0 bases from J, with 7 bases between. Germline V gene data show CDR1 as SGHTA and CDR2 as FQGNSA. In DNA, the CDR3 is TGTGCCAGCAGCTTAGATGGGCATAGCAATCAGCCCCAGCATTTT. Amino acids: CASSLDGHSNQPQHF.

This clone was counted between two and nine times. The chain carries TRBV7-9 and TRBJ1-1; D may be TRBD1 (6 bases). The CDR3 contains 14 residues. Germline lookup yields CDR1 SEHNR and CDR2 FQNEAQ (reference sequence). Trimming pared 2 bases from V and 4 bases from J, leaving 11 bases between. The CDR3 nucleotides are TGTGCCAGCAGCTTACTACAGGGTTCCACTGAAGCTTTCTTT. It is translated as CASSLLQGSTEAFF.

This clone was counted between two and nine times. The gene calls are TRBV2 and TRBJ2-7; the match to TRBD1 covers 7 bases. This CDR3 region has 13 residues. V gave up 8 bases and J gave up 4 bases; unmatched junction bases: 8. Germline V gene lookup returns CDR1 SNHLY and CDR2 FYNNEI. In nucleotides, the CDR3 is TGTGCCAGCGGGAAGACAGGGTTGTACGAGCAGTACTTC. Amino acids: CASGKTGLYEQYF.

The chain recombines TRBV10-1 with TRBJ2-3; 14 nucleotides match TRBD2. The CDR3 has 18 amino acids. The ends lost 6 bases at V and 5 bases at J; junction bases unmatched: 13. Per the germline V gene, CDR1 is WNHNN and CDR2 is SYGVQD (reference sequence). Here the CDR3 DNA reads TGCGCCAGCAGCCCCGGGACTAGCGGGAGACTTGCGGGAGATACGCAGTATTTT. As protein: CASSPGTSGRLAGDTQYF.

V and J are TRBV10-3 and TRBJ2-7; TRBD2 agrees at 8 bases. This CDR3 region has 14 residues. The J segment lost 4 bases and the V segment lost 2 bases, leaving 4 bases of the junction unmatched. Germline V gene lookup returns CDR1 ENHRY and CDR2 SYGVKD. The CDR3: CAISEREGVYEQYF. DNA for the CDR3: TGTGCCATCAGTGAGCGGGAGGGCGTTTACGAGCAGTACTTC.

The CDR3 here is CASSQSGYNEQFF. The CDR3 nucleotides are TGTGCCAGCAGCCAAAGCGGTTACAATGAGCAGTTCTTC. This chain links TRBV3-1 (or the pseudogene TRBV3-2) with TRBJ2-1; the D gene is possibly TRBD2 (5 bases). CDR1 is LGHDT, CDR2 YNNKEL, per germline (reference sequence). The V gene lost 2 bases and the J gene lost 4 bases, with 6 bases spanning the gap. The CDR3 spans 13 residues.

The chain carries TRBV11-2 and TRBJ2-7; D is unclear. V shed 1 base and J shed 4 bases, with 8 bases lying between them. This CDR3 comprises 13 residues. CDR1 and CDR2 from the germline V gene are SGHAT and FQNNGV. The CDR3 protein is CASSLAQKYEQYF. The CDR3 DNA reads TGTGCCAGCAGCTTAGCCCAAAAATACGAGCAGTACTTC.

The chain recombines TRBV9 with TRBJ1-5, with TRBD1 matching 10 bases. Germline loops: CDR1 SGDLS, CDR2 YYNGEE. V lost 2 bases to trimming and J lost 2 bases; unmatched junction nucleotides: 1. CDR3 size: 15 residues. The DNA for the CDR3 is TGTGCCAGCAGCGTCGGGACAGGGGGCAATCAGCCCCAGCATTTT. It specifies CASSVGTGGNQPQHF.